A single sample is the source of the 17 T cell receptor beta chains below, sequenced in a study of T cells after yellow fever vaccination. TCRdb recomputed calls from the 5' RACE reads with MiXCR, one row per CDR3 protein. This table has around 260,000 distinct CDR3 sequences, approximately 5.2% appearing once. Source: CD4+ T cells sorted from PBMCs, taken on the day of the yellow fever booster vaccination. Receptors were obtained from a man younger than 35 who received the YFV17D yellow fever vaccine.

This clonotype turned up a few times. The chain employs TRBV4-3 and TRBJ2-2; the D gene is possibly TRBD2 (7 bases). V was cut by 5 bases and J by 6 bases, with 19 bases left in between. Germline CDR1 and CDR2: LGHNA and YSLEER. CDR3 length: 16 residues. As DNA, the CDR3 is TGCGCCAGCAGCGGATCGGGGGGCCAGATTTCCGGGGAGCTGTTTTTT. It encodes CASSGSGGQISGELFF.

The table lists this clonotype with many counts. The chain joins TRBV5-1 to TRBJ1-2; possibly TRBD1 for D (5 bases). Trimming removed 0 bases at V and 2 bases at J, with 17 bases between. The CDR3 covers 17 residues. CDR1 and CDR2 (germline): SGHRS, YFSETQ. CDR3 nucleotide sequence: TGCGCCAGCAGCTTGGGTTTTTACGACGGGGCAAACTATGGCTACACCTTC. Protein sequence: CASSLGFYDGANYGYTF.

This clonotype was counted at least ten times. V gene TRBV20-1 combines with J gene TRBJ1-5; D may be TRBD1 (5 bases). The CDR3 is 14 amino acids. Germline assignment: CDR1 DFQATT and CDR2 SNEGSKA (reference sequence). V was clipped by 3 bases and J by 2 bases, with 11 bases between them. The CDR3 DNA reads TGCAGTGCTAGTTGGGGGTACGGCAATCAGCCCCAGCATTTT. Translation gives CSASWGYGNQPQHF.

A few counts support this clonotype. The genes are TRBV6-5 and TRBJ2-6; D may match TRBD1 or TRBD2 (6 bases each). This CDR3 has 18 residues. V gave up 6 bases and J gave up 0 bases, with 18 bases separating them. Per the germline V gene, CDR1 is MNHEY and CDR2 is SVGAGI. The CDR3 sequence: CASRNRPGAISGANVLTF. The CDR3 DNA follows: TGTGCCAGCAGGAACAGGCCGGGGGCTATCTCTGGGGCCAACGTCCTGACTTTC.

This clonotype was detected many times. The chain joins TRBV12-3 or TRBV12-4 to TRBJ2-2; TRBD1 might be the D (5 bases). The CDR3 has 14 amino acids. Trimming stripped 7 bases from V and 7 bases from J, with 16 bases between. CDR3 nucleotide sequence: TGTGCCAGCACCTCAAAGGGGTTGGGCGGGGAGCTGTTTTTT. Encoded protein: CASTSKGLGGELFF.

Ten or more counts support this clonotype. The rearrangement joins TRBV6-5 to TRBJ2-7, with D unresolved. Germline V gene data show CDR1 as MNHEY and CDR2 as SVGAGI. V was trimmed by 0 bases and J by 3 bases, leaving 18 bases between them. CDR3 length equals 17 residues. For the CDR3, the DNA is TGTGCCAGCAGTTACTCTCTGGGTACAGAGAAATACTACGAGCAGTACGTC. It codes for CASSYSLGTEKYYEQYV.

This clonotype has just a few counts. The V call is TRBV12-3 or TRBV12-4, the J call TRBJ2-2; D perhaps matches TRBD2 (6 bases). This CDR3 comprises 15 residues. V was shortened by 4 bases and J by 2 bases, with 11 bases between the two germline ends. The chain's CDR3 is CASSWGGLNTGELFF. CDR3 sequence (DNA): TGTGCCAGCAGTTGGGGAGGACTCAACACCGGGGAGCTGTTTTTT.

This clonotype has more than one count but fewer than ten. V and J are TRBV5-5 and TRBJ2-3, with 8 nucleotides matching TRBD2. This CDR3 region has 16 residues. With 4 bases clipped from V and 3 bases from J, the junction kept 10 bases outside the gene matches. Germline values: CDR1 SGHKS, CDR2 YYEKEE (reference sequence). The DNA of the CDR3 is TGTGCCAGCAGCCCTCTTTCGGGGGGGAGGACAGATACGCAGTATTTT. As protein: CASSPLSGGRTDTQYF.

This clonotype was detected ten times or more. V and J are TRBV12-3 or TRBV12-4 and TRBJ2-5; the D gene is possibly TRBD2 (6 bases). The CDR3 has 16 residues. Trimming took off 3 bases at V and 0 bases at J, with 14 bases between the two ends. This CDR3 reads CASSFRGAGNQETQYF. The CDR3 region has the DNA TGTGCCAGCAGTTTTCGGGGTGCGGGGAACCAAGAGACCCAGTACTTC.

V and J are TRBV29-1 and TRBJ1-2, with D unclear. This CDR3 has 12 residues. Trimming removed 7 bases at V and 2 bases at J, with 11 bases between. In germline, CDR1 is SQVTM, CDR2 ANQGSEA. CDR3 coding DNA: TGCAGCGCCAGAGACAACAACTATGGCTACACCTTC. Translated: CSARDNNYGYTF.

This clonotype was counted a few times. This chain connects TRBV20-1 to TRBJ1-4, with 7 bases identical to TRBD1. The V gene's germline CDR1 is DFQATT and CDR2 SNEGSKA (reference sequence). J was trimmed by 3 bases and V by 5 bases; bases with no gene match: 9. The CDR3 runs 15 residues. The CDR3 protein is CSAPRTGTANEKLFF. The CDR3 region has the DNA TGCAGTGCTCCCAGGACCGGGACAGCTAATGAAAAACTGTTTTTT.

This clonotype occurred a few times. The chain joins TRBV5-1 to TRBJ2-1; tentatively, D is TRBD2 (6 bases). V lost 4 bases, J lost 7 bases, and 18 bases lay in between. The CDR3 has 15 amino acids. Per germline, CDR1 SGHRS and CDR2 YFSETQ. CDR3 sequence: CASSDPRGFGNEQFF. In DNA, the CDR3 is TGCGCCAGCAGCGACCCCCGGGGGTTCGGGAATGAGCAGTTCTTC.

This clonotype was seen ten or more times. The chain links TRBV12-3 or TRBV12-4 to TRBJ2-5, with D possibly being TRBD1 or TRBD2 (5 bases each). The V end lost 6 bases, the J end lost 2 bases, and 10 bases lay between the germline ends. This CDR3 comprises 13 residues. In DNA form, the CDR3 reads TGTGCCAGCAGCAGAGGGGAGCAAGAGACCCAGTACTTC. Protein product: CASSRGEQETQYF.

In its sample, this clonotype was seen a few times. The chain has TRBV3-1 and TRBJ2-1, with a tentative D call TRBD1 (6 bases). V dropped 4 bases and J dropped 14 bases, with 18 bases sitting between them. The germline CDR1 and CDR2 sequences are LGHDT and YNNKEL (reference sequence). The CDR3 sequence is 13 residues long. The CDR3 DNA reads TGTGCCAGCAGCCTAACCGGGACACGGAAGGAGTTCTTC. Its translation is CASSLTGTRKEFF.

In its sample, this clonotype was seen many times. The V gene is TRBV29-1, the J gene TRBJ2-4, with 7 bases lining up with TRBD2. There are 13 residues in the CDR3. V was pared by 8 bases and J by 6 bases, with 10 bases of the junction left unmatched. The germline V gene has CDR1 SQVTM and CDR2 ANQGSEA. CDR3: CSILVSGGNIQYF. The DNA for the CDR3 is TGCAGCATCTTGGTTTCGGGAGGAAACATTCAGTACTTC.

The genes are TRBV11-2 and TRBJ1-4, with 9 nucleotides matching TRBD1. Germline CDR1 SGHAT, CDR2 FQNNGV. The ends lost 2 bases at V and 5 bases at J; junction bases unmatched: 6. The CDR3 length is 16 residues. The CDR3 DNA is TGTGCCAGCAGCTTAACTCCGGGACAGGGAAATGAAAAACTGTTTTTT. Translated: CASSLTPGQGNEKLFF. The whole variable domain, remainder taken from reference TRBV11-2 and TRBJ1-4, is EAGVAQSPRYKIIEKRQSVAFWCNPISGHATLYWYQQILGQGPKLLIQFQNNGVVDDSQLPKDRFSAERLKGVDSTLKIQPAKLEDSAVYLCASSLTPGQGNEKLFFGSGTQLSVL.

This rearrangement joins TRBV7-3 to TRBJ1-3; D not certain. The germline V and J ends were trimmed by 0 bases and 4 bases, with 16 bases remaining between them. The germline V gene has CDR1 SGHTA and CDR2 FQGTGA. The CDR3 loop spans 17 amino acids. In DNA form, the CDR3 reads TGTGCCAGCAGCTTAACGTCGGGTCCATTTACGGGAAACACCATATATTTT. Translation: CASSLTSGPFTGNTIYF.